Shown below are 30 T cell receptor beta chains from a single sample sequenced in a study of control samples from healthy donors and cancer patients. Data came from immunoSEQ multiplex PCR; TCRdb stores just in-frame clones and leaves some out. The sample lists 80,000 to 100,000 clones; around nine tenths were seen once. The sequencing sample was made of blood. The receptors were gathered from a human donor in good health. The donor label of this sample is uncertain.

The rearrangement uses TRBV7-2 and TRBJ2-1; D perhaps matches TRBD2 (6 bases). V was cut by 0 bases and J by 4 bases, with 13 bases left in between. This CDR3 spans 16 amino acids. CDR1 and CDR2 from the germline V gene are SGHTA and FQGNSA. CDR3 nucleotide sequence: TGTGCCAGCAGCTTAGCCGGCGGGGCCAGTTACAATGAGCAGTTCTTC. The encoded protein is CASSLAGGASYNEQFF.

The chain links TRBV29-1 to TRBJ1-5, with TRBD1 identical over 7 bases. V was pared by 4 bases and J by 1 base, with 1 base of the junction left unmatched. CDR3 length: 13 residues. The V gene's germline CDR1 is SQVTM and CDR2 ANQGSEA. The DNA for the CDR3 is TGCAGCGTTGGACAGGGAAGCAATCAGCCCCAGCATTTT. Translation gives CSVGQGSNQPQHF.

The CDR3: CAWSGLRGGRNTEAFF. The CDR3 DNA reads as TGTGCCTGGAGTGGTTTGAGGGGAGGCAGGAACACTGAAGCTTTCTTT. V gene TRBV30 combines with J gene TRBJ1-1, with D perhaps matching TRBD1 (5 bases). Per germline, CDR1 GTSNPN and CDR2 SVGIG (reference sequence). The length of the CDR3 is 16 residues. Trimming shortened V by 1 base and J by 1 base, and 16 bases separated the two germline ends. Full variable domain (outside the CDR3, taken from reference TRBV30 and TRBJ1-1): SQTIHQWPATLVQPVGSPLSLECTVEGTSNPNLYWYRQAAGRGLQLLFYSVGIGQISSEVPQNLSASRPQDRQFILSSKKLLLSDSGFYLCAWSGLRGGRNTEAFFGQGTRLTVV.

This rearrangement joins TRBV7-2 to TRBJ1-6; 12 nucleotides align to TRBD1. Per germline, CDR1 SGHTA and CDR2 FQGNSA. The trim removed 3 bases at V and 6 bases at J, leaving 0 bases unmatched. The CDR3 extends over 15 amino acids. This chain's CDR3 is CASSLGQGANSPLHF. CDR3 DNA sequence: TGTGCCAGCAGCTTGGGACAGGGGGCTAATTCACCCCTCCACTTT.

The CDR3 sequence: CAWTPDRLNTEAFF. DNA of the CDR3: TGTGCCTGGACTCCAGACCGTTTGAACACTGAAGCTTTCTTT. J is TRBJ1-1 and V is TRBV30; D uncertain. CDR1 GTSNPN and CDR2 SVGIG come from the germline V gene (reference sequence). Trimming removed 4 bases at V and 0 bases at J, with 12 bases between. The CDR3 extends over 14 amino acids. The variable domain in full, completed from reference TRBV30 and TRBJ1-1, reads SQTIHQWPATLVQPVGSPLSLECTVEGTSNPNLYWYRQAAGRGLQLLFYSVGIGQISSEVPQNLSASRPQDRQFILSSKKLLLSDSGFYLCAWTPDRLNTEAFFGQGTRLTVV.

This clone was recorded only once. CDR3 in amino acids: CASSQDRVNTDTQYF. The DNA of the CDR3 is TGTGCCAGCAGCCAAGACAGGGTCAATACAGATACGCAGTATTTT. This chain connects TRBV14 to TRBJ2-3; D may be TRBD1 (5 bases). The CDR3 runs 15 residues. V lost 0 bases to trimming and J lost 3 bases, with 10 bases between them. In germline, CDR1 is SGHDN, CDR2 FVKESK. The full variable domain, its missing parts supplied by reference TRBV14 and TRBJ2-3, is EAGVTQFPSHSVIEKGQTVTLRCDPISGHDNLYWYRRVMGKEIKFLLHFVKESKQDESGMPNNRFLAERTGGTYSTLKVQPAELEDSGVYFCASSQDRVNTDTQYFGPGTRLTVL.

V usage is TRBV5-1 and J usage is TRBJ2-3; 7 bases are a match to TRBD1. The length of the CDR3 is 16 residues. Trimming at V came to 1 base and at J to 0 bases, leaving 5 bases not matched to a gene. Germline assignment: CDR1 SGHRS and CDR2 YFSETQ. CDR3 in amino acids: CASSLSMTGSTDTQYF. The CDR3 DNA reads as TGCGCCAGCAGCTTGTCCATGACAGGGAGCACAGATACGCAGTATTTT.

V gene TRBV18 combines with J gene TRBJ1-1; the D is unclear. V was trimmed by 0 bases and J by 3 bases, leaving 8 bases between them. The germline gives CDR1 KGHSH, CDR2 LQKENI. There are 14 residues in the CDR3. The CDR3 DNA follows: TGTGCCAGCTCACCACCGAGCGCTGACACTGAAGCTTTCTTT. Translated, it gives CASSPPSADTEAFF.

The V and J genes are TRBV5-1 and TRBJ2-6; a weak D match, TRBD1 (6 bases). The germline V gene encodes CDR1 SGHRS and CDR2 YFSETQ. V shed 5 bases and J shed 4 bases, with 10 bases lying between them. CDR3 length equals 14 residues. The CDR3 nucleotides are TGCGCCAGCAGTCCCGGGACAGGGGCCAACGTCCTGACTTTC. Its translation: CASSPGTGANVLTF.

The chain couples TRBV3-1 (or the pseudogene TRBV3-2) to TRBJ1-2; weak D call: TRBD1 (6 bases). CDR1 and CDR2 (germline): LGHDT, YNNKEL (reference sequence). V lost 0 bases to trimming and J lost 9 bases, with 11 bases between them. This CDR3 has 13 residues. DNA for the CDR3: TGTGCCAGCAGCCAAGAGAGGGGGGAGAGCTACACCTTC. Amino acids: CASSQERGESYTF.

The chain recombines TRBV11-1 with TRBJ1-1; D call uncertain. Germline V gene sequence: CDR1 SGHAT, CDR2 FQDESV (reference sequence). Trimming pared 1 base from V and 5 bases from J, leaving 11 bases between. This CDR3 region has 14 residues. The DNA for the CDR3 is TGTGCCAGCAGCTTAGACGAAATAAGGACTGAAGCTTTCTTT. Its translation: CASSLDEIRTEAFF.

CDR3 coding DNA: TGTGCCAGCAGCCAGGGGGGCGGTGGCAATCAGCCCCAGCATTTT. Its translation is CASSQGGGGNQPQHF. This chain uses TRBV9 with TRBJ1-5; TRBD1 matches at 7 bases. V was clipped by 4 bases and J by 2 bases; unmatched bases: 6. The CDR3 consists of 15 residues. The germline CDR1 and CDR2 sequences are SGDLS and YYNGEE. The entire variable domain, with the rest obtained from reference TRBV9 and TRBJ1-5, is as follows: DSGVTQTPKHLITATGQRVTLRCSPRSGDLSVYWYQQSLDQGLQFLIQYYNGEERAKGNILERFSAQQFPDLHSELNLSSLELGDSALYFCASSQGGGGNQPQHFGDGTRLSIL.

This chain connects TRBV10-3 to TRBJ1-1; no firm D call. Trimming left V 7 bases short and J 1 base short, with 10 bases between. This CDR3 has 13 amino acids. Germline V gene lookup returns CDR1 ENHRY and CDR2 SYGVKD. The CDR3 DNA is TGTGCCATCACTCAAGGGCCGAACACTGAAGCTTTCTTT. As protein: CAITQGPNTEAFF.

The gene calls are TRBV12-3 or TRBV12-4 and TRBJ2-5, with D possibly TRBD2 on 6 matching bases. The V end lost 3 bases, the J end lost 4 bases, and 9 bases lay between the germline ends. This CDR3 is built from 13 residues. The chain's CDR3 is CASSFGSGETQYF. CDR3 coding DNA: TGTGCCAGCAGTTTCGGTAGCGGAGAGACCCAGTACTTC.

The rearrangement joins TRBV3-1 (or the pseudogene TRBV3-2) to TRBJ2-2; 8 bases line up with TRBD2. Germline CDR1 is LGHDT and CDR2 is YNNKEL (reference sequence). V lost 2 bases, J lost 1 base, and 0 bases stayed unmatched. The CDR3 runs 15 residues. The CDR3 DNA reads as TGTGCCAGCAGCCAACTAGCGGGGAACACCGGGGAGCTGTTTTTT. Translated: CASSQLAGNTGELFF.

This chain connects TRBV11-2 to TRBJ1-2, with D maybe TRBD1 (5 bases). This CDR3 is 15 amino acids long. The germline V gene encodes CDR1 SGHAT and CDR2 FQNNGV. Trimming took off 6 bases at V and 6 bases at J, with 20 bases between the two ends. CDR3 DNA: TGTGCCAGCAGACGGCTCAGAGGGGCGCTCCATGGCTACACCTTC. This codes for CASRRLRGALHGYTF.

The chain has TRBV24-1 and TRBJ2-5, with 8 bases fitting TRBD1. Germline lookup yields CDR1 KGHDR and CDR2 SFDVKD. The V gene end was trimmed by 4 bases and the J gene end by 1 base; junction bases not matched to a gene: 4. The CDR3 sequence is 15 residues long. For the CDR3, the DNA is TGTGCCACCAGTGAACGGACAGGGTTCCAAGAGACCCAGTACTTC. Residues: CATSERTGFQETQYF.

The chain carries TRBV5-4 and TRBJ2-1; a weak D match, TRBD1 (5 bases). The V gene's germline CDR1 is SGHNT and CDR2 YYREEE (reference sequence). The germline V and J ends were trimmed by 1 base and 3 bases, with 11 bases remaining between them. This CDR3 has 15 residues. CDR3 in DNA: TGTGCCAGCAGCTTGCAGGGTGGTAGCTACAATGAGCAGTTCTTC. Translated, it gives CASSLQGGSYNEQFF. The whole variable domain, remainder taken from reference TRBV5-4 and TRBJ2-1, is ETGVTQSPTHLIKTRGQQVTLRCSSQSGHNTVSWYQQALGQGPQFIFQYYREEENGRGNFPPRFSGLQFPNYSSELNVNALELDDSALYLCASSLQGGSYNEQFFGPGTRLTVL.

This clone was recorded once. The DNA of the CDR3 is TGTGCCAGCAGCCGCGAGTCGGGGGCGAACGAAAAACTGTTTTTT. Encoded protein: CASSRESGANEKLFF. The chain is built from TRBV6-5 and TRBJ1-4, with D possibly TRBD1 on 6 matching bases. The CDR3 is 15 amino acids. CDR1 is MNHEY and CDR2 is SVGAGI in the germline V gene. V was shortened by 6 bases and J by 8 bases, with 19 bases between the two germline ends.

This clone was seen a handful of times. The rearrangement links TRBV28 to TRBJ2-7; D remains ambiguous. There are 14 residues in the CDR3. Between the trimmed V and J ends, which lost 2 bases and 0 bases, there was a span of 8 bases. The germline gives CDR1 MDHEN, CDR2 SYDVKM. This chain's CDR3 is CASSLVINSYEQYF. CDR3 nucleotides: TGTGCCAGCAGTTTAGTGATTAACTCCTACGAGCAGTACTTC.

The chain employs TRBV6-5 and TRBJ1-5; no clear D. The V gene lost 8 bases and the J gene lost 1 base, with 3 bases spanning the gap. CDR3 size: 11 residues. Per the germline V gene, CDR1 is MNHEY and CDR2 is SVGAGI. The CDR3 region is CASGSNQPQHF. The CDR3, as DNA: TGTGCCAGCGGCAGCAATCAGCCCCAGCATTTT.

The CDR3 nucleotides are TGTGCCAGCAGTTATACGGGGGGGGACTACGAGCAGTACTTC. Translating gives CASSYTGGDYEQYF. The chain uses TRBV6-5 and TRBJ2-7; TRBD2 matches at 8 bases. The CDR3 sequence is 14 residues long. Germline-derived CDR1 and CDR2 are MNHEY and SVGAGI. V dropped 3 bases and J dropped 3; count of bases not matched to a gene: 4.

This chain joins TRBV3-1 (or the pseudogene TRBV3-2) and TRBJ2-5, with TRBD1 matching 9 bases. V lost 1 base and J lost 4; bases outside the gene matches: 10. Looked up from germline, CDR1 is LGHDT and CDR2 is YNNKEL (reference sequence). This CDR3 region has 17 residues. CDR3 coding DNA: TGTGCCAGCAGCCAAGGGCCCCCGGGACAGGGAGGAGAGACCCAGTACTTC. Its protein is CASSQGPPGQGGETQYF.

The J gene is TRBJ1-1, the V gene TRBV5-1; 9 bases are shared with TRBD1. The V gene end was trimmed by 4 bases and the J gene end by 8 bases; junction bases not matched to a gene: 9. There are 14 residues in the CDR3. Germline CDR1 and CDR2: SGHRS and YFSETQ. Here the CDR3 reads CASSEERTGDEAFF. The CDR3 bases are TGCGCCAGCAGCGAAGAGCGGACAGGGGACGAAGCTTTCTTT.

In this sample, this clone turned up once. The chain has TRBV6-1 and TRBJ1-1; D remains ambiguous. Per the germline V gene, CDR1 is MNHNS and CDR2 is SASEGT. CDR3 size: 14 residues. V shed 3 bases and J shed 4 bases, with 12 bases lying between them. The CDR3 is CASSDGRHGTEAFF. DNA for the CDR3: TGTGCCAGCAGTGATGGACGACACGGCACTGAAGCTTTCTTT.

There are a few counts of this clone. V and J are TRBV4-2 and TRBJ2-7; TRBD1 aligns across 7 bases. The CDR3 is 13 residues long. V trimming: 4 bases; J trimming: 1 base; junction bases outside the gene matches: 1. The V gene's germline CDR1 is LGHNA and CDR2 YNFKEQ. The DNA of the CDR3 is TGTGCCAGCAGCCCAGGGGGATCCTACGAGCAGTACTTC. Its translation is CASSPGGSYEQYF.

The V and J genes are TRBV4-1 and TRBJ1-4; 7 bases agree with TRBD1. Germline CDR1 is MGHRA and CDR2 is YSYEKL. The CDR3 length is 18 residues. V shed 1 base and J 1 base; nucleotides not matched to a gene: 9. The CDR3 region is CASSQGLSGTVTNEKLFF. The CDR3 nucleotides are TGCGCCAGCAGCCAAGGGCTTTCCGGGACAGTAACTAATGAAAAACTGTTTTTT.

J is TRBJ1-5 and V is TRBV4-2, with D unclear. Germline-derived CDR1 and CDR2 are LGHNA and YNFKEQ. This CDR3 spans 13 amino acids. Between the trimmed V and J ends, which lost 0 bases and 6 bases, there was a span of 6 bases. As DNA, the CDR3 is TGTGCCAGCAGCCAAGATTCCGGTCAGCCCCAGCATTTT. Translation gives CASSQDSGQPQHF.

This clone was counted only a few times. V and J are TRBV2 and TRBJ1-2; D unclear. Germline V lookup: CDR1 SNHLY, CDR2 FYNNEI. The CDR3 runs to 12 residues. Trimming pared 3 bases from V and 4 bases from J, leaving 6 bases between. This CDR3 reads CASSDRRYGYTF. CDR3 sequence (DNA): TGTGCCAGCAGTGATCGTCGCTATGGCTACACCTTC.

This chain connects TRBV13 to TRBJ1-2; D unclear. Between the trimmed V and J ends, which lost 8 bases and 8 bases, there was a span of 15 bases. The germline CDR1 and CDR2 sequences are PRHDT and FYEKMQ (reference sequence). The CDR3 consists of 12 residues. The DNA for the CDR3 is TGTGCCAGCTCAGCTTCAAGGTGGGGCTACACCTTC. Translated, it gives CASSASRWGYTF.